This TCR beta chain was identified in a study of PD-L1 blockade in urothelial cancer (dated by TCRdb to between 2016 and 2019). Study-level background: Every patient began therapy around 2014 and was given atezolizumab 1,200 mg intravenously every 3 weeks. About 90% of the roughly 29 patients were identified as males with urothelial cancer of bladder origin, and a prior smoking history was reported by 18 of 29 patients. An ECOG performance status of 0 or 1 was recorded for the patients, and 0 to 3 prior chemotherapy regimens had been received by the patients. Blood samples were analyzed 3 weeks after the start of treatment (second dose) and 6 weeks after the start of treatment. Blood samples gave median yields of roughly 150,000 T cells and 83,000 or so unique TCRs, along with a median clonality of about 0.084. Somatic, immune and clinical correlates of response to PD-L1 blockade with atezolizumab in urothelial cancer were the focus of an exploratory multi-omic analysis. Pretreatment tumor samples and matched peripheral blood, collected serially before and after atezolizumab treatment, underwent TCR sequencing. Progression-free survival longer than 6 months counted as durable clinical benefit, and TCR features were additionally tested against both progression-free and overall survival. In the same patients, pretreatment tumors underwent whole exome sequencing and RNA sequencing in addition to TCR sequencing. Durable clinical benefit was achieved by nine patients but not by the remaining 20. Some 30 patients had pretreatment blood TCR-seq, around 25 had at least one posttreatment blood collection, and around 25 had tumor TCR-seq.

Synthetic TCR analog templates were spiked into each PCR so that absolute template abundance could be estimated from read counts. The immunoSEQ assay used bias-controlled V and J gene primers to amplify TCRbeta CDR3 regions from genomic DNA. Rearranged TCRbeta segments were sequenced at approximately 20X coverage. The original methods were these. Clustering was used to correct sequencing errors, and CDR3s were annotated against IMGT to assign V, D and J genes. Downstream analyses used only productive TCRbeta rearrangements and left out out-of-frame or stop-codon sequences. Clonality was calculated as one minus the Shannon entropy normalized by the log of the number of unique productive sequences. Clones differing between time points or between blood and tumor were identified using Fisher's exact test with Benjamini-Hochberg correction, with an adjusted p below 0.01 applied as the threshold. Sourced from immuneACCESS, this table was stored by TCRdb with only in-frame sequences that have V and J called. A share of the clones is absent; for the studies checked, an unresolved V gene accounts for under half, and the remainder has no known explanation. That table supplies the V and J calls and clone size; D and trimming were determined from the DNA. The sample profile shows 40,000 to 45,000 clones; 91% of them were found once. In total, the top ten clones hold less than 8% of the sample.

The CDR3 runs 14 residues from the cysteine to the phenylalanine. The read is trimmed to its CDR3 DNA, 42 bases read in frame from base 1. V was cut back by 0 bases and J by 7 bases, leaving a gap of 12 bases between them. The germline V gene (reference sequence) gives CDR1 as SGHNT and CDR2 as YYREEE. This sample's time point label indicates: peripheral blood 6 weeks after treatment start. The cohort comprised fewer than 35 patients with locally advanced or metastatic urothelial carcinoma treated at Memorial Sloan Kettering on a trial protocol. Peripheral blood mononuclear cells were collected pretreatment and during treatment, with between 1 and 8 total time points obtained per patient. The Qiagen DNeasy Blood extraction kit was used to purify genomic DNA from total PBMCs and from tumor samples. PBMCs were collected pretreatment and during treatment, and were isolated and stored as previously described.

Note on this clone: It has no known antigen specificity. The input lacks base qualities; no much larger clone sits a single base away.

Summary of the overall study and its limitations: Improved progression-free and overall survival was associated with having pretreatment peripheral blood TCR clonality below the median. Because the sample size was small (n ≈ 29) and many of the analyses were exploratory, the results are meant to be hypothesis-generating. Patients with durable benefit showed greater expansion of tumor-associated TCR clones in peripheral blood 3 weeks after starting treatment (n ≈ 23, p = 0.022).

The rearrangement joined TRBV5-4 to TRBJ2-3, and the D gene may be TRBD2, 5 bases matching. The TCR comes from a man aged 65-85 years with urothelial cancer. Material: PBMCs, obtained around atezolizumab (anti-PD-L1) treatment. The CDR3 region: CASSLARLAYTQYF. The nucleotide sequence is given as TGTGCCAGCAGCTTGGCCCGGCTAGCATATACGCAGTATTTT.